This TCR beta chain comes out of a study of shared clonotypes between healthy human individuals. Sequenced by immunoSEQ multiplex PCR; TCRdb stores in-frame clones only, minus some. The sample records hundreds of thousands of clones, roughly 80% being singletons. The CDR3 spans 13 residues. The germline CDR1 and CDR2 sequences are MRHNA and SNTAGT. Trimming stripped 3 bases from V and 6 bases from J, with 8 bases between. The sample consisted of PBMCs. The chain uses TRBV6-4 and TRBJ1-4, with unresolved D. This TCR was recovered from a woman aged 40 to 49 in good health. Some clones in this sample may be carry-over from other donors' samples. The DNA of the CDR3 is TGTGCCAGCAGTGATTGGAGGGATGAAAAACTGTTTTTT. This sequence encodes CASSDWRDEKLFF.